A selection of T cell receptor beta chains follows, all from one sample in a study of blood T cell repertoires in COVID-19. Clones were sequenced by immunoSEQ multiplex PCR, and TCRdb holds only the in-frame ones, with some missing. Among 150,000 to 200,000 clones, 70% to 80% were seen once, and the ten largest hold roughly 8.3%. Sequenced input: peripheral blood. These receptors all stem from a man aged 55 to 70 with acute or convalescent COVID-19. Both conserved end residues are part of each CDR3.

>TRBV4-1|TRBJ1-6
CASSLGDSLPLHF
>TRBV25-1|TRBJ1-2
CASSEPTGTENYGYTF
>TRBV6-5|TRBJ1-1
CASSYGTPRRGAEAFF
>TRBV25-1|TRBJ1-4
CASSEVRGNEKLFF
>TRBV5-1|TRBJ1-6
CASSVQGGDNSPLHF
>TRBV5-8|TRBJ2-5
CASSSDKQETQYF
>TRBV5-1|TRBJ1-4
CASSLGGSGNEKLFF
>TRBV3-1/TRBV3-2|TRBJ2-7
CASSQDRGGGCSYEQYF
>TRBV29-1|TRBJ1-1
CSTTLRSSSRRRDRGLHGNTEAFF
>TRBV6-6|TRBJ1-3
CASSRPGAGNTIYF
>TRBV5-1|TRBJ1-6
CASSLLGTSNSPLHF
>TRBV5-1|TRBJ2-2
CASSLAPGGPGELFF
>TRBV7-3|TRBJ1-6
CASSQDRDKPLHF
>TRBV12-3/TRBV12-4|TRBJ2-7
CASSLKTSSGQYF
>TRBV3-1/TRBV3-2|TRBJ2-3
CASSGTSGGSTQYF
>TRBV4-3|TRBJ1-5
CASSQDGGGANQPQHF
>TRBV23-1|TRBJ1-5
CASIQKGQPQHF
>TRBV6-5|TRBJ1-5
CASRNTGVQPQHF
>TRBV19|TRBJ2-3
CASSNGQASTDTQYF
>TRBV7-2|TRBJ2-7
CASSFLRTGSYEQYF
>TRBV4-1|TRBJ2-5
CASSQDNGLAGGPETQYF
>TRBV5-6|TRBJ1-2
CASILGQGAVWGYTF
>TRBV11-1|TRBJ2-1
CASSFVDEQFF
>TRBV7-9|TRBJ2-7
CASSLGGGFDEQYF
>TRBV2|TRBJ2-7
CASSAPTSGGYEQYF
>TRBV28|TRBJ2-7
CASSLAGAYEQYF
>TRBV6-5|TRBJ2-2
CASRGGANTGELFF